The present T cell receptor (beta chain) was sequenced within a study of response to subunit inactivated influenza vaccine. The CDR3 has 15 residues. Germline values: CDR1 MNHNS, CDR2 SASEGT. V lost 6 bases and J lost 2; bases outside the gene matches: 8. Study-wide findings and caveats: Researchers suggested that each seasonal influenza vaccination recruits few new T cells.

MiXCR was run by TCRdb on the RT-PCR reads, yielding one entry per CDR3 protein. The sample contains more than 700,000 distinct CDR3 sequences, 21% of which appear only once. This clonotype was counted ten times or more. Its specificity is unknown. This sequence originates from a man aged 50 or older who received an inactivated influenza vaccine. The specimen comprised PBMCs from blood, sampled more than 4 days after vaccination. The genes are TRBV6-1 and TRBJ2-7; TRBD2 matches at 9 bases. The CDR3 here is CASSPRIAGAYEQYF. The CDR3 region has the DNA TGTGCCAGCAGCCCTCGGATAGCGGGGGCCTACGAGCAGTACTTC.